This T cell receptor (beta chain) was captured by sequencing in a study of OX40 agonist ivuxolimab in advanced cancers. Context from the whole study: Ivuxolimab, which targeted the costimulatory receptor OX40 (CD134), was an agonistic, fully human IgG2 monoclonal antibody. Intravenous ivuxolimab was administered to patients every 2 weeks at six dose levels: 0.01, 0.1, 0.3, 1.5, 3 and 10 mg/kg. Of the approximately 50 patients in dose escalation, around 19 had hepatocellular carcinoma, some 15 had melanoma, 9 had renal cell carcinoma and 9 had head and neck cancer. In the dose-escalation cohort, roughly 82% of patients were male, and the mean age was 60 years with a range of roughly 23 to 79. Patients were allowed to have had prior anti-PD-1, anti-PD-L1 or anti-CTLA-4 therapy, and around 40% of the dose-escalation patients had previously received checkpoint inhibitors. Partial responses occurred in three dose-escalation patients: two with cutaneous melanoma and one with hepatocellular carcinoma. The purpose of peripheral TCRbeta sequencing was to test whether ivuxolimab changed TCR sequence diversity and led to clonal T-cell expansion. The paper describes the monotherapy dose-escalation part (N ≈ 49 patients) of the phase I trial of ivuxolimab.

General conclusions and limits of the study: In the 0.1-3.0 mg/kg groups, partial responders had among the lowest normalized peripheral clonal expansion, particularly in CD8+ T cells. Low levels of normalized T-cell clonal expansion were also seen in some patients who did not respond. After ivuxolimab, more expanded clones were found on average in CD8+ T cells than in CD4+ T cells. Clonal expansion of both CD4+ and CD8+ blood T cells was observed from baseline to week 6 at doses 0.1 to 3.0 mg/kg. The antigen specificity of the peripheral T cells that underwent clonal expansion was not determined.

Comments on this clone: The antigen it recognizes is unknown. Per-nucleotide qualities are absent, and no much larger clonotype sits a single base away. The same CDR3 arises from other DNA sequences in this sample as well.

Taken from cysteine to phenylalanine, the CDR3 has 13 residues. Only the CDR3 region is kept as DNA, spanning 39 bases read in frame from base 1. Cut back by 6 bases and 0 bases, the V and J ends lie 8 bases apart. CDR1 and CDR2 are read off the germline V gene as KGHSH and LQKENI. The trial excluded patients who had a history of autoimmune disease or who were on systemic immunosuppression. Peripheral blood for TCR sequencing was drawn from every dose cohort at baseline, at cycle 4 day 1 and at cycle 7 day 1. Samples came from an open-label, multicenter, first-in-human phase I dose-escalation trial of ivuxolimab. Adults with locally advanced or metastatic head and neck squamous cell, hepatocellular, melanoma or renal cell carcinoma were enrolled in the trial. Before TCR sequencing, CD4+ and CD8+ T cells were separately sorted from peripheral blood. To sequence the TCRbeta CDR3 region, genomic DNA was isolated from the sorted cells. The immunoSEQ Assay was used for sequencing of TCRbeta CDR3 regions. The table was pulled from immuneACCESS by TCRdb, which kept in-frame rearrangements only. Such tables lose some clones; where checked, under half of the loss comes from unresolved V genes, and the rest has no known cause. The sample table holds tens of thousands of clones, of which around 84% were seen once. About 1.1% of the sample is in the top ten clones.

This chain joins TRBV18 to TRBJ1-1; the D segment could be TRBD1, given 5 matching bases. The clonotype was recovered from an adult with an advanced solid tumor such as melanoma, head and neck, liver or kidney cancer. The sample was CD4+ or CD8+ T cells sorted from blood, taken in a trial of the OX40 agonist ivuxolimab. CDR3 loop: CASSPGLNTEAFF. The nucleotide sequence is TGTGCCAGCTCCCCGGGACTGAACACTGAAGCTTTCTTT.